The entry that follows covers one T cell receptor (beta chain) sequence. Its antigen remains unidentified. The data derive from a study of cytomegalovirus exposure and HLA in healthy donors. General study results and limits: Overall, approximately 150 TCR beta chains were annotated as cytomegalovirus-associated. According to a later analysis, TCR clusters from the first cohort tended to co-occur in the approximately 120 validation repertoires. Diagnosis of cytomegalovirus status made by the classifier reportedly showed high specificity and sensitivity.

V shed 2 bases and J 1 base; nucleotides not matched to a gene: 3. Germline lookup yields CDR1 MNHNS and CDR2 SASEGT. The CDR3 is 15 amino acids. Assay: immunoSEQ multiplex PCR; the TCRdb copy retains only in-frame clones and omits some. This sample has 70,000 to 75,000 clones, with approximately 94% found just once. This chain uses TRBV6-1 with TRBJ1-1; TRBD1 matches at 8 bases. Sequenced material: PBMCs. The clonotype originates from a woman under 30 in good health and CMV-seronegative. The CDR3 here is CASSEWGQANTEAFF. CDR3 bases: TGTGCCAGCAGTGAATGGGGACAGGCGAACACTGAAGCTTTCTTT.